This T cell receptor (beta chain) came from a study of blood T cell repertoires in COVID-19. The overall study: Both acute and convalescent COVID-19 samples were obtained from the United States, Italy and Spain. T cells, B-cell-depleted T cells, or PBMCs provided the cDNA or gDNA that served as material.

The protocol was immunoSEQ multiplex PCR, while the TCRdb copy is restricted to in-frame clones and leaves out a portion. The profile shows about 210,000 clones, about 86% of them singletons. CDR1 WSHSY and CDR2 SAAADI come from the germline V gene. V lost 8 bases and J 6 bases, leaving 14 bases between the germline ends. This CDR3 region has 13 residues. The material sequenced was PBMCs or T cells enriched from blood (not recorded which). The TCR was taken from a woman aged 40 to 49 with acute COVID-19. The V call is TRBV10-2, the J call TRBJ2-1; possibly TRBD1 for D (5 bases). Written as DNA, the CDR3 is TGCGCCAGCGCATTGGGGCCTTCCAATGAGCAGTTCTTC. This sequence encodes CASALGPSNEQFF.